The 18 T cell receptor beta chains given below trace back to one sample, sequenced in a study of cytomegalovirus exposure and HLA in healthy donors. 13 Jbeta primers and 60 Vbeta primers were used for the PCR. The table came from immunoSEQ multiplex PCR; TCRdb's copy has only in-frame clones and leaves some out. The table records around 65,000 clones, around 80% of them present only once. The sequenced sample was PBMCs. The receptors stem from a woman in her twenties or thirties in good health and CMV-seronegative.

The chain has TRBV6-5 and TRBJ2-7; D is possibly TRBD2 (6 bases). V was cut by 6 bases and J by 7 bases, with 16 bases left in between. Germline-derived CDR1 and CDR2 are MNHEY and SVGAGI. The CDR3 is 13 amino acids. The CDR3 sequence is CASRTGGSVEQYF. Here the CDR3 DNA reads TGTGCCAGCAGGACCGGGGGATCCGTGGAGCAGTACTTC.

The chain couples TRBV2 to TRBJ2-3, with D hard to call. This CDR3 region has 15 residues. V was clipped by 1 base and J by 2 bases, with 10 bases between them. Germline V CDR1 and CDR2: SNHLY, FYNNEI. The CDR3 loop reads CASSEGGQSTDTQYF. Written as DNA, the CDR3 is TGTGCCAGCAGTGAAGGTGGGCAGTCCACAGATACGCAGTATTTT.

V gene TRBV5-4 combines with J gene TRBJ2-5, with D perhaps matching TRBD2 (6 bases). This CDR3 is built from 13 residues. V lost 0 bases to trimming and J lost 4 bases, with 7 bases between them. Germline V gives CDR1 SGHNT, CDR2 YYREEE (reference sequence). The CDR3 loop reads CASSLGSGETQYF. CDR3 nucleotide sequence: TGTGCCAGCAGCTTGGGTAGCGGAGAGACCCAGTACTTC.

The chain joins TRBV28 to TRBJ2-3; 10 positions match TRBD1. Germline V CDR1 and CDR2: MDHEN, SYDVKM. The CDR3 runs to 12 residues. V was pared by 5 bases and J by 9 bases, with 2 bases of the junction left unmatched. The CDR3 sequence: CASSLDRGTQYF. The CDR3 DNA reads TGTGCCAGCAGTCTGGACAGGGGGACGCAGTATTTT. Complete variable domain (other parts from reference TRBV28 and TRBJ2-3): DVKVTQSSRYLVKRTGEKVFLECVQDMDHENMFWYRQDPGLGLRLIYFSYDVKMKEKGDIPEGYSVSREKKERFSLILESASTNQTSMYLCASSLDRGTQYFGPGTRLTVL.

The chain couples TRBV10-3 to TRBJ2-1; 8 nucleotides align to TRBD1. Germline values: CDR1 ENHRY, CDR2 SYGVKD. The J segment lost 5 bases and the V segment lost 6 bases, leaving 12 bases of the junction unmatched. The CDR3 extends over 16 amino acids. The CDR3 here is CAIRPPGQGTNNEQFF. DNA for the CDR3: TGTGCCATCAGACCCCCCGGACAGGGCACCAACAATGAGCAGTTCTTC.

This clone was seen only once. CDR3 coding DNA: TGTGCCAGCCAGGGACTAGCAAGGAATGAGCAGTTCTTC. Its protein product is CASQGLARNEQFF. V is TRBV2 and J is TRBJ2-1; TRBD2 matches at 9 bases. This CDR3 spans 13 amino acids. The V segment lost 8 bases and the J segment 7 bases; nucleotides outside the gene matches: 6. The V gene's germline CDR1 is SNHLY and CDR2 FYNNEI.

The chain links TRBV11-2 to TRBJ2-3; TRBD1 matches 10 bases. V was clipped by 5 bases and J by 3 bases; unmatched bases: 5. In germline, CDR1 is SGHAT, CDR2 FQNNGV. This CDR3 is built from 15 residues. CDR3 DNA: TGTGCCAGCAGCCACCGACAGGGGGCAACAGATACGCAGTATTTT. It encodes CASSHRQGATDTQYF.

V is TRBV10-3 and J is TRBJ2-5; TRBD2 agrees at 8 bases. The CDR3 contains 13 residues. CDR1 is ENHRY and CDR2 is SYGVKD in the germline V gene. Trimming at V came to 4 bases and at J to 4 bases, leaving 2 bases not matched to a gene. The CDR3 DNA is TGTGCCATCAGTGCAGCGGGAGTAGAGACCCAGTACTTC. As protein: CAISAAGVETQYF.

CDR3 DNA sequence: TGTGCCAGCAGCTTAGGGGCTACCGGGACTTCCAGTTGGAACACTGAAGCTTTCTTT. The encoded protein is CASSLGATGTSSWNTEAFF. This chain joins TRBV7-2 and TRBJ1-1, with a possible D match to TRBD1 (5 bases). Trimming pared 1 base from V and 1 base from J, leaving 22 bases between. This CDR3 has 19 amino acids. Germline CDR1 and CDR2: SGHTA and FQGNSA.

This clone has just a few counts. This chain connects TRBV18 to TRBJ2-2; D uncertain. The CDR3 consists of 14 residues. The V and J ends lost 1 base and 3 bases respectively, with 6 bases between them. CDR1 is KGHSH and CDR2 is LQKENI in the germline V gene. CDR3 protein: CASSPLRDTGELFF. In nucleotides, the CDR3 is TGTGCCAGCTCACCACTCCGGGACACCGGGGAGCTGTTTTTT.

The CDR3 loop is CAWTKGGRDQPQHF. In nucleotides, the CDR3 is TGTGCCTGGACCAAGGGAGGGAGGGATCAGCCCCAGCATTTT. This chain connects TRBV30 to TRBJ1-5; D is undetermined. The CDR3 is 14 amino acids. Germline V gives CDR1 GTSNPN, CDR2 SVGIG (reference sequence). V lost 4 bases to trimming and J lost 5 bases, with 15 bases between them.

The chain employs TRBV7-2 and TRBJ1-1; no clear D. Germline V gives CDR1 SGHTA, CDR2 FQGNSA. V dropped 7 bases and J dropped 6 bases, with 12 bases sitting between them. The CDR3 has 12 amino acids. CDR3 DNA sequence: TGTGCCAGCACCTTGAGGTCAGCTGAAGCTTTCTTT. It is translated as CASTLRSAEAFF.

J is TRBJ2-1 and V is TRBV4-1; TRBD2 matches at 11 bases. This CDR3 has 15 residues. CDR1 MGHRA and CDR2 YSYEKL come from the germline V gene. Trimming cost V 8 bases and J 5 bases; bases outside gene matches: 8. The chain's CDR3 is CASGVGLADNNEQFF. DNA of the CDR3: TGCGCCAGCGGGGTGGGACTAGCGGACAACAATGAGCAGTTCTTC.

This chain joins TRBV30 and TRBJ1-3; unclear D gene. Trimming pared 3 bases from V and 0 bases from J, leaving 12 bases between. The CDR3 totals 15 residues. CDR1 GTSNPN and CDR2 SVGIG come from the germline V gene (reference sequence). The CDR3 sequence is CAWSRYSVSGNTIYF. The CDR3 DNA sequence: TGTGCCTGGAGCCGGTACTCTGTCTCTGGAAACACCATATATTTT. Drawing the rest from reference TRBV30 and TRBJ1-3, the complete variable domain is SQTIHQWPATLVQPVGSPLSLECTVEGTSNPNLYWYRQAAGRGLQLLFYSVGIGQISSEVPQNLSASRPQDRQFILSSKKLLLSDSGFYLCAWSRYSVSGNTIYFGEGSWLTVV.

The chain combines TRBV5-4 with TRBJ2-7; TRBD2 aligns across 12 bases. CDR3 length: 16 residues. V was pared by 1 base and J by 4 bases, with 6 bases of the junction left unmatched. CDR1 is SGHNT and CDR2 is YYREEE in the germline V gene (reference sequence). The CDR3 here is CASSLQLAGGSYEQYF. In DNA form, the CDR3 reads TGTGCCAGCAGCTTGCAACTAGCGGGGGGTTCTTACGAGCAGTACTTC.

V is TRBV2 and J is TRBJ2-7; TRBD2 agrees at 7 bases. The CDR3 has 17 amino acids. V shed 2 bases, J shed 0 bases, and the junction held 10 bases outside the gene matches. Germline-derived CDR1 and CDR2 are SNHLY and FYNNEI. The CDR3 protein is CASSEPAGEGASYEQYF. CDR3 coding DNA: TGTGCCAGCAGTGAACCCGCGGGGGAGGGCGCCTCCTACGAGCAGTACTTC.

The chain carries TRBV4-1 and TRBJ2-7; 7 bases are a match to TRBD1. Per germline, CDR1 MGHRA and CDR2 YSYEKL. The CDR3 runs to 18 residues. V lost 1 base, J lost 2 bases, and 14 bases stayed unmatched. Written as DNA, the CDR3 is TGCGCCAGCAGCCAAGTTTTCGAACAGGGGCGAGGCCCCTACGAGCAGTACTTC. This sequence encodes CASSQVFEQGRGPYEQYF.

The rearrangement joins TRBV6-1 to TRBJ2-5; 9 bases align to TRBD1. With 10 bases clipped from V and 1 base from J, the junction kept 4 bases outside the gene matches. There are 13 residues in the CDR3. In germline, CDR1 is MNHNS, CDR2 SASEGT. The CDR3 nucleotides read TGTGCCACTTCGGGACAGGGCCAAGAGACCCAGTACTTC. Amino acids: CATSGQGQETQYF.